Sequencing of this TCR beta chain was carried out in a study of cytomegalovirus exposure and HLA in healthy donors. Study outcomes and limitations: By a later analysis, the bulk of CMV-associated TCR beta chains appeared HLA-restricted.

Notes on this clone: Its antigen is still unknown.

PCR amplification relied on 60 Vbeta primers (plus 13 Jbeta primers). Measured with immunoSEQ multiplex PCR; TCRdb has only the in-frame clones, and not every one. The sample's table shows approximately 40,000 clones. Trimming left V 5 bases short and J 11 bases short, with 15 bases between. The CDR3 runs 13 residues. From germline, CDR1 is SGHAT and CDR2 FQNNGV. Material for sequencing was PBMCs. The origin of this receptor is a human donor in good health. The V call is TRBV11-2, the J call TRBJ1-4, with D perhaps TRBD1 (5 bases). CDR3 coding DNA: TGTGCCAGCAGCCCCGGGACTGGCCTTAAACTGTTTTTT. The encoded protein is CASSPGTGLKLFF.